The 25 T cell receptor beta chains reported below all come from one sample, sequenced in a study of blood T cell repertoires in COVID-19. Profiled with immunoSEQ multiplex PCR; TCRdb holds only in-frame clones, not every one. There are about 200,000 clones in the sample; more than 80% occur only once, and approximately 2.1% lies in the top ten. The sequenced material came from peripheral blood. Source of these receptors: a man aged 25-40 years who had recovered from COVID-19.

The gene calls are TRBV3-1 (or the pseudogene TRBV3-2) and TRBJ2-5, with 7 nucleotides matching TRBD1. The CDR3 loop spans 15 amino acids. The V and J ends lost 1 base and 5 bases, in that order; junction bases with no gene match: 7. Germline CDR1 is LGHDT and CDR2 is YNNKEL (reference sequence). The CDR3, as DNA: TGTGCCAGCAGCCAAGGTGCACAGGGGCTGGAGACCCAGTACTTC. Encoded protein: CASSQGAQGLETQYF.

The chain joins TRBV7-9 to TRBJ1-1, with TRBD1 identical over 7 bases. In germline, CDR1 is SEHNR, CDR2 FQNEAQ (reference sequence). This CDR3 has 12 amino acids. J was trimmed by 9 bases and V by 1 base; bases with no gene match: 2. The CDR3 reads CASSLEGGQAFF. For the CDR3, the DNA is TGTGCCAGCAGCTTAGAAGGGGGCCAAGCTTTCTTT.

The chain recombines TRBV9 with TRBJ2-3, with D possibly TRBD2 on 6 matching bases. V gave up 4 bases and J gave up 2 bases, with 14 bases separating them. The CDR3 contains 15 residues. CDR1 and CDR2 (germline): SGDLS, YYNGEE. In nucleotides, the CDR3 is TGTGCCAGCAGCTCCCGACTAGAAATCACAGATACGCAGTATTTT. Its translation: CASSSRLEITDTQYF.

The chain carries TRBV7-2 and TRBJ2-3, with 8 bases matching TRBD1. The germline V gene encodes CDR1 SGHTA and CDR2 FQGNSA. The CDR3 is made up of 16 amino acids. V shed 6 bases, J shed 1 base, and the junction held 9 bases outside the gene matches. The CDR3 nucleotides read TGTGCCAGCAGATTCAACAGGGGGACGGGCACAGATACGCAGTATTTT. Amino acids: CASRFNRGTGTDTQYF.

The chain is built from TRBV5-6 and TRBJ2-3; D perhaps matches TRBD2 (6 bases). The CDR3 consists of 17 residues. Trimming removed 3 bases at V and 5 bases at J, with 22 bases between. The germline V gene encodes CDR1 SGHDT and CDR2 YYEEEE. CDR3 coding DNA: TGTGCCAGCAGCTCCCCACAGGTCCTAATGCGGGGAGATACGCAGTATTTT. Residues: CASSSPQVLMRGDTQYF.

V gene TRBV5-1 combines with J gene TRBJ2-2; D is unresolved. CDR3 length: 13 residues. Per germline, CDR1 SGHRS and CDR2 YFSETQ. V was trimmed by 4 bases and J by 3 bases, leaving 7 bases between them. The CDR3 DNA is TGCGCCAGCAGCGTACTGGACACCGGGGAGCTGTTTTTT. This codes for CASSVLDTGELFF.

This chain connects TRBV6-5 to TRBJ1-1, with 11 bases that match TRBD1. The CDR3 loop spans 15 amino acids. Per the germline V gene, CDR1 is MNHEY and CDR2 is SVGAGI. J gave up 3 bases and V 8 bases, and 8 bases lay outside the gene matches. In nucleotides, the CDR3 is TGTGCCAGCCAGGGACAGGGGGTGGTGCACACTGAAGCTTTCTTT. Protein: CASQGQGVVHTEAFF.

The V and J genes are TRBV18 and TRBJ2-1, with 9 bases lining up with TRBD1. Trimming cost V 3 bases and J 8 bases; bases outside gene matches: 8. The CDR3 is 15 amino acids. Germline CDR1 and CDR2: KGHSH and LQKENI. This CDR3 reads CASSPAGQGRDEQFF. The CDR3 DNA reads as TGTGCCAGCTCACCCGCGGGACAGGGCAGGGATGAGCAGTTCTTC.

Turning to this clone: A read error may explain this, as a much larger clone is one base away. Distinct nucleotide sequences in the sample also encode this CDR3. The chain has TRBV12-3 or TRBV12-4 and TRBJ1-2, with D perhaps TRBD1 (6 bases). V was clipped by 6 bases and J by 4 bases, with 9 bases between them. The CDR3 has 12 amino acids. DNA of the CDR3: TGTGCCAGCAGCTTACAGGGCTATGGCTACACCTTC. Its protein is CASSLQGYGYTF.

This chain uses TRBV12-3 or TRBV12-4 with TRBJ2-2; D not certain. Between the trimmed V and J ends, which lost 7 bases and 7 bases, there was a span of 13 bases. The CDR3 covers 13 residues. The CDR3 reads CASTVTPGGELFF. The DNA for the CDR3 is TGTGCCAGCACCGTTACCCCAGGCGGGGAGCTGTTTTTT.

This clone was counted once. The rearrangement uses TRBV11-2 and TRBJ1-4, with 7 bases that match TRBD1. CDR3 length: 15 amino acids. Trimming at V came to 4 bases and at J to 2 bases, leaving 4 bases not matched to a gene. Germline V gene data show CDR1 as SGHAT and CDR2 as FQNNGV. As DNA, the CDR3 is TGTGCCAGCAGCTCCACAGGGGCTACTAATGAAAAACTGTTTTTT. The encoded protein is CASSSTGATNEKLFF. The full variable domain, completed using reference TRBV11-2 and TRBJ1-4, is EAGVAQSPRYKIIEKRQSVAFWCNPISGHATLYWYQQILGQGPKLLIQFQNNGVVDDSQLPKDRFSAERLKGVDSTLKIQPAKLEDSAVYLCASSSTGATNEKLFFGSGTQLSVL.

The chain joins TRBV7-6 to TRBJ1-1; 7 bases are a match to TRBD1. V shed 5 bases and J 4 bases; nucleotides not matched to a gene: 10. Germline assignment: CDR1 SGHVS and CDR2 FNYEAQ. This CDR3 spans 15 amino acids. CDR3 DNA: TGTGCCAGCAGCCCACATACAGGGGTCGGCACTGAAGCTTTCTTT. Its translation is CASSPHTGVGTEAFF.

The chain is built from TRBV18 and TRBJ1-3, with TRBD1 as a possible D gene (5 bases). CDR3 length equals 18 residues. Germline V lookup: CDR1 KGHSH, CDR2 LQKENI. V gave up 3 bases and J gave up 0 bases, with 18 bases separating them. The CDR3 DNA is TGTGCCAGCTCACCCCTTAAATTACAGGCCCACTCTGGAAACACCATATATTTT. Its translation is CASSPLKLQAHSGNTIYF.

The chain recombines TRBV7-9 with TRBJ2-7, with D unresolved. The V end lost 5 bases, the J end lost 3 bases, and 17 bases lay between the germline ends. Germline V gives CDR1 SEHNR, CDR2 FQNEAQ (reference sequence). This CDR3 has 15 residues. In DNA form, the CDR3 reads TGTGCCAGCAGCCCCGTGTTCGATGTCGGCTACGAGCAGTACTTC. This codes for CASSPVFDVGYEQYF. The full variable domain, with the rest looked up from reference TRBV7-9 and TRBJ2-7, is DTGVSQNPRHKITKRGQNVTFRCDPISEHNRLYWYRQTLGQGPEFLTYFQNEAQLEKSRLLSDRFSAERPKGSFSTLEIQRTEQGDSAMYLCASSPVFDVGYEQYFGPGTRLTVT.

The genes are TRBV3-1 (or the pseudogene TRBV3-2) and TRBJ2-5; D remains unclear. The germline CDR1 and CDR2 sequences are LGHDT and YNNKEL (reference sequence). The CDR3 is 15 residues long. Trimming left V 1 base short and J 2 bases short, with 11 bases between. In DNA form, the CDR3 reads TGTGCCAGCAGCCAAGGCTCAGGCGTTCAAGAGACCCAGTACTTC. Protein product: CASSQGSGVQETQYF.

The CDR3: CASSQAQDSSSYEQYF. The CDR3 bases are TGTGCCAGCAGCCAAGCGCAAGACAGCAGCTCCTACGAGCAGTACTTC. This chain joins TRBV4-2 and TRBJ2-7, with D perhaps TRBD1 (5 bases). The CDR3 is 16 amino acids. In germline, CDR1 is LGHNA, CDR2 YNFKEQ. V shed 1 base and J shed 0 bases, with 13 bases lying between them.

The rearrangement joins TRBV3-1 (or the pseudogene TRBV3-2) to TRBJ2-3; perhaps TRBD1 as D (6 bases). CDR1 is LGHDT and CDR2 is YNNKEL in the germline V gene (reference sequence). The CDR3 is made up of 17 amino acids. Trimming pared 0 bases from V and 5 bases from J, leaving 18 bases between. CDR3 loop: CASSQESGTFGVDTQYF. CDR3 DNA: TGTGCCAGCAGCCAAGAATCGGGGACATTTGGGGTAGATACGCAGTATTTT.

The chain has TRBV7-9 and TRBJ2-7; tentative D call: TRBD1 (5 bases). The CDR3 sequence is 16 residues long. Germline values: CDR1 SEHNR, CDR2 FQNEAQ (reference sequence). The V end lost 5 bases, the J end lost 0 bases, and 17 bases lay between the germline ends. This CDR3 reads CASSPHKTESSYEQYF. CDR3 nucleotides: TGTGCCAGCAGCCCCCACAAGACAGAGAGCTCCTACGAGCAGTACTTC.

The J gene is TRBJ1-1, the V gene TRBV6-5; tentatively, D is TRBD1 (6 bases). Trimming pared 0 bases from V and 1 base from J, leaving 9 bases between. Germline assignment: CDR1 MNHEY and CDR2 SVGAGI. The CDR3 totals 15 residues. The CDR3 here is CASSYSVTGNTEAFF. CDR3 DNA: TGTGCCAGCAGTTACTCGGTGACAGGGAACACTGAAGCTTTCTTT.

The CDR3 nucleotides are TGTGCCAGCAGCCCTAGCACGGGCAGAGTCAATGAGCAGTTCTTC. This translates into CASSPSTGRVNEQFF. V usage is TRBV7-2 and J usage is TRBJ2-1; D is possibly TRBD2 (5 bases). The CDR3 sequence is 15 residues long. The V end lost 5 bases, the J end lost 6 bases, and 17 bases lay between the germline ends. The germline V gene encodes CDR1 SGHTA and CDR2 FQGNSA.

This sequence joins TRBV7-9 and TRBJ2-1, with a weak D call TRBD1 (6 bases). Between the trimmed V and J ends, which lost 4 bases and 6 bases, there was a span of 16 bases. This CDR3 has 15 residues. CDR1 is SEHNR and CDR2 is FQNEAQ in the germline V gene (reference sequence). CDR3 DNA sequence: TGTGCCAGCAGCTCGCCGACAGGTCCTCTCAATGAGCAGTTCTTC. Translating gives CASSSPTGPLNEQFF.

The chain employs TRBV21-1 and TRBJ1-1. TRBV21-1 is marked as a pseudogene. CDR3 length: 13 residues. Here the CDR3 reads CASRSTVNTEAFF. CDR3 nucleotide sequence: TGTGCCAGCAGGTCAACGGTGAACACTGAAGCTTTCTTT.

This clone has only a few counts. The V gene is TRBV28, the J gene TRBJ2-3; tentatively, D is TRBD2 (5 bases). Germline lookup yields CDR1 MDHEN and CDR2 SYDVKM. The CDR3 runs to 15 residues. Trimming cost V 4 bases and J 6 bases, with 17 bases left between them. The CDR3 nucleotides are TGTGCCAGCAGTTCTACCAGCGGCCTGAGGGATACGCAGTATTTT. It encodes CASSSTSGLRDTQYF.

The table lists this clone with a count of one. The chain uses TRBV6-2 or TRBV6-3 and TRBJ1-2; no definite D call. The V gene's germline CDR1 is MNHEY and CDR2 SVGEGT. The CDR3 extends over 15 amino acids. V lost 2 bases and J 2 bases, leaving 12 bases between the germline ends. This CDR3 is CASSYAGFPNYGYTF. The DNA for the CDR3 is TGTGCCAGCAGTTACGCCGGGTTCCCGAACTATGGCTACACCTTC.

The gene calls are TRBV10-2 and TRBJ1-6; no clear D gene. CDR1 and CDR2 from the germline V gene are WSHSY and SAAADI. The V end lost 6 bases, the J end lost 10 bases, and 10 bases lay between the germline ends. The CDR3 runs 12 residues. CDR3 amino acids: CASSALESPLHF. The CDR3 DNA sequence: TGCGCCAGCAGCGCACTGGAGTCACCCCTCCACTTT.